Sequencing of this T cell receptor beta chain was carried out in a study of blood T cell repertoires in COVID-19. Study at large: COVID-19 samples collected from the United States, Italy and Spain covered acute and convalescent phases. The cDNA or gDNA used as material had been derived from T cells, B-cell-depleted T cells, or PBMCs.

Those enrolled in Seattle joined during active infection and were followed longitudinally afterward. Authors' analysis steps: Estimation of nucleated cell counts was performed using reference gene primer amplification. Here immunoSEQ multiplex PCR was the method, and the copy in TCRdb shows in-frame clones only, minus some. D and trimming were read from the DNA, whereas the V and J calls and clone size are those reported in that table. The sample carries 70,000 or so clones, 80% recorded once. This receptor was taken from a man aged 50-60 years with COVID-19, enrolled during active disease. The sequencing sample was made of peripheral blood.

CDR3 nucleotide sequence: TGTGCCAGCAGTCCCCTGCCACAGGGGAACACTGAAGCTTTCTTT. Its translation is CASSPLPQGNTEAFF. The rearrangement links TRBV6-5 to TRBJ1-1; D might be TRBD1 (6 bases). Trimming shortened V by 5 bases and J by 1 base, and 14 bases separated the two germline ends. The length of the CDR3 is 15 residues. Germline CDR1 reads MNHEY; CDR2 reads SVGAGI.